This T cell receptor beta chain was identified in a study of shared clonotypes between healthy human individuals. Turning to the study itself: Contributing individuals were two females and a few males aged 18 to 49.

The study, taken as a whole, reports: Sorted-subset samples were not fully sequenced, rarefaction indicated.

Germline assignment: CDR1 MNHNS and CDR2 SASEGT. V shed 2 bases and J shed 4 bases, with 21 bases lying between them. There are 18 residues in the CDR3. It was CD45RO-negative cells, positively selected for CCR7, that made up naive CD8 cells, with terminally differentiated effector memory CD45RA+ cells excluded. All of the donors resided in Nashville, Tennessee, and each was a Caucasian adult. This clone was counted a single time. What it binds is not known. The deep-level immunoSEQ assay was used. Measured with immunoSEQ multiplex PCR; TCRdb has only the in-frame clones, and not every one. The sample carries about 2 million clones, about 95% recorded once.

The sample consisted of naive CD8+ T cells sorted from blood. The chain links TRBV6-1 to TRBJ2-4; no clear D gene. The clonotype originates from a man between 18 and 35 years old in good health. This chain's CDR3 is CASSEQLYINPPKNIQYF. The CDR3 coding sequence is TGTGCCAGCAGTGAACAGTTATACATCAACCCTCCAAAAAACATTCAGTACTTC.